Reported below is one T cell receptor (beta chain). The source of the sample is a study of blood T cell repertoires in COVID-19. Libraries were prepared by immunoSEQ multiplex PCR; TCRdb keeps only in-frame clonotypes and omits some of them. Among some 260,000 clones listed, more than 70% were seen once. V lost 0 bases, J lost 4 bases, and 9 bases stayed unmatched. The CDR3 loop spans 18 amino acids. CDR1 is LNHNV, CDR2 YYDKDF, per germline (reference sequence). Source material: peripheral blood. The chain has TRBV15 and TRBJ2-3, with 11 bases matching TRBD1. This TCR derives from a middle-aged woman who had recovered from COVID-19. CDR3 sequence reads: CATSRELPGTGGSDTQYF. The CDR3 DNA reads as TGTGCCACCAGCAGAGAATTGCCCGGGACAGGGGGGTCAGATACGCAGTATTTT.